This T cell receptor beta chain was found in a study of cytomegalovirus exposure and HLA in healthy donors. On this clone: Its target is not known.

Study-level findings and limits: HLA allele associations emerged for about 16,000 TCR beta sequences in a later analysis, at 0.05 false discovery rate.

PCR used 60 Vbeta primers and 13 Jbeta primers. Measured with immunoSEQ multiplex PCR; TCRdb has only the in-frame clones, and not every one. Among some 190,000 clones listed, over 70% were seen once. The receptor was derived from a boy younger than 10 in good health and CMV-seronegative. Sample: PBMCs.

As DNA, the CDR3 is TGTGCCAGCAGCTTTGCCGGACTAGCGGGGCGGGATGAGCAGTTCTTC. This encodes CASSFAGLAGRDEQFF. The chain employs TRBV7-2 and TRBJ2-1, with 12 bases aligning to TRBD2. Germline V gene sequence: CDR1 SGHTA, CDR2 FQGNSA. The ends lost 3 bases at V and 8 bases at J; junction bases unmatched: 8. The length of the CDR3 is 16 residues.